These 2 T cell receptor beta chains share one sample of origin, sequenced in a study of T cells in women clearing cervical HPV infection. Assay used: immunoSEQ multiplex PCR; TCRdb lists only in-frame clones, some missing. Its table records tens of thousands of clones. Sequenced material: blood buffy coat. These receptors all come from a woman between 18 and 70 years old with a cervical HPV16 infection that either progressed to CIN3+ or cleared (not recorded which).

To note about this clone: The CDR3 end falls 3 residues outside the read, so it is completed with the germline J gene. This sequence joins TRBV6-2 or TRBV6-3 and TRBJ2-2; unclear D gene. The CDR3 runs to 13 residues. CDR1 is MNHEY, CDR2 SVGEGT, per germline. CDR3 bases read: TGTGCCAGCAGTTACGCGGTTCAGTCGCCG. Translated, it gives CASSYAVQSP. The whole CDR3 reads CASSYAVQSPLFF.

A remark on this clone: The CDR3 is cut off 3 residues early in the read; its end comes from the germline J gene. The chain combines TRBV5-1 with TRBJ1-1; TRBD1 might be the D (5 bases). V lost 4 bases, J lost 1 base, and 11 bases lay in between. Germline lookup yields CDR1 SGHRS and CDR2 YFSETQ. The CDR3 has 14 residues. CDR3 region: CASSHTGGNTEAFF. Partial CDR3 DNA: TGCGCCAGCAGCCACACCGGGGGGAACACTGAA.